A single T cell receptor beta chain is shown here with its context. Its antigen remains unknown. Primers used in a second PCR of roughly 6 to 11 cycles were a sample-barcoded 5' primer and a J-beta primer mix. Via MiXCR, TCRdb re-called the 5' RACE reads, giving one row per CDR3 protein. The sample has around 2 million distinct CDR3 sequences; 35% to 50% are singletons. The data belong to a study of blood T cells in healthy people across ages. Study-level findings and limits: Roughly linearly, TCR beta diversity per million T cells fell as age increased.

Donors were healthy Caucasian individuals from Russia aged roughly 6 to 95. From germline, CDR1 is SGHAT and CDR2 FQDESV (reference sequence). The V end was cut by 3 bases, the J end by 6 bases, with 13 bases between. The CDR3 covers 14 residues. This chain links TRBV11-1 with TRBJ2-3; D gene ambiguous. The sequence was collected from a human donor in good health. The material sequenced was blood. The CDR3 protein is CASSFGPLGDTQYF. The DNA of the CDR3 is TGTGCCAGCAGCTTCGGACCCTTAGGGGATACGCAGTATTTT.